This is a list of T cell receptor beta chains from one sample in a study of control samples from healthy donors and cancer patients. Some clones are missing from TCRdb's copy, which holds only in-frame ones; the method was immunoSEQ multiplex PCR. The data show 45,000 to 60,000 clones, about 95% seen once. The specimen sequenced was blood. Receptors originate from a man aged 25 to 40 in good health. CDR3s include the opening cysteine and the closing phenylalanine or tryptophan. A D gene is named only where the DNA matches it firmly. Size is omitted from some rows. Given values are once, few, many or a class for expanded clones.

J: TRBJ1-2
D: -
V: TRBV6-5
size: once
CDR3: CASSYQAGYTF
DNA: TGTGCCAGCAGTTACCAGGCGGGCTACACCTTC

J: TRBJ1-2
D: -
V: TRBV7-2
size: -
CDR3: CASSLSPFGYTF
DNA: TGTGCCAGCAGCTTGAGCCCCTTTGGCTACACCTTC

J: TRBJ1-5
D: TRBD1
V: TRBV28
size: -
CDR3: CASSGTGPLSNQPQHF
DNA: TGTGCCAGCAGTGGGACAGGACCACTTAGCAATCAGCCCCAGCATTTT

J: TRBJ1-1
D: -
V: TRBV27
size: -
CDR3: CASSLRAGQGRGTEAFF
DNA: TGTGCCAGCAGTTTAAGGGCCGGACAAGGACGTGGCACTGAAGCTTTCTTT

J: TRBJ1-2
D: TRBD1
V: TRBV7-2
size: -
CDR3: CASSLARGTGADGYTF
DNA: TGTGCCAGCAGCTTAGCGCGCGGGACAGGGGCTGATGGCTACACCTTC

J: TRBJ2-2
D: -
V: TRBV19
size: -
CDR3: CASISHPDTGELFF
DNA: TGTGCCAGTATATCACACCCGGACACCGGGGAGCTGTTTTTT

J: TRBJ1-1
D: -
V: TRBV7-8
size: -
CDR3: CASSSGTVNTEAFF
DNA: TGTGCCAGCAGCTCAGGGACGGTAAACACTGAAGCTTTCTTT

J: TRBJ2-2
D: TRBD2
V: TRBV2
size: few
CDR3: CAPRHAAGGDTGELFF
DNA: TGCGCCCCCCGTCACGCGGCGGGGGGGGACACCGGGGAGCTGTTTTTT

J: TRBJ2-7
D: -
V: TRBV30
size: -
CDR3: CAWNIGPPNEQYF
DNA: TGTGCCTGGAATATAGGACCGCCAAACGAGCAGTACTTC

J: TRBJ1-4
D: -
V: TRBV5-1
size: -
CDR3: CASGPMGGTNEKLFF
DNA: TGCGCCAGCGGCCCAATGGGGGGAACTAATGAAAAACTGTTTTTT

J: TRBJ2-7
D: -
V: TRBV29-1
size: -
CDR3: CSVEGRRGEQYF
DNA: TGCAGCGTTGAGGGTAGGAGGGGCGAGCAGTACTTC

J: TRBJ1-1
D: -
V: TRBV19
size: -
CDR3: CASSWGILNTEAFF
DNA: TGTGCCAGTAGTTGGGGGATATTGAACACTGAAGCTTTCTTT

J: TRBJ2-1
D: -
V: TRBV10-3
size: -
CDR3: CAIFPSLANSYNEQFF
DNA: TGTGCCATCTTCCCCTCACTAGCAAACTCCTACAATGAGCAGTTCTTC

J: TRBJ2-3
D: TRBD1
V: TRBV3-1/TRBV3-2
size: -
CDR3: CASSQEPGQVTDTQYF
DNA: TGTGCCAGCAGCCAGGAACCGGGACAGGTTACAGATACGCAGTATTTT

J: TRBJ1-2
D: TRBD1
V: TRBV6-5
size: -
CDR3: CASRETGLNGYTF
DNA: TGTGCCAGCAGGGAGACAGGGCTTAATGGCTACACCTTC

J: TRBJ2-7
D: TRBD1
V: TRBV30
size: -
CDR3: CAWSGTGNEQYF
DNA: TGTGCCTGGTCCGGGACAGGGAACGAGCAGTACTTC

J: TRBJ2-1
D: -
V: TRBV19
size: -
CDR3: CASSMRRRTYEQFF
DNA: TGTGCCAGTAGTATGAGGCGTAGGACCTACGAGCAGTTCTTC

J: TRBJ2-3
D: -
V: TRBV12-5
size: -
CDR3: CASGPICRDSNNLGTDTQYF
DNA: TGTGCTAGTGGCCCGATTTGTCGGGACTCTAATAATCTGGGCACAGATACGCAGTATTTT

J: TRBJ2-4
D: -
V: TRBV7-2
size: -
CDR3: CASSSGSPGNIQYF
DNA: TGTGCCAGCAGCTCCGGGTCGCCGGGGAACATTCAGTACTTC

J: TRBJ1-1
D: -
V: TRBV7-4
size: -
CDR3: CASSLNQGMNTEAFF
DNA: TGTGCCAGCAGCCTAAACCAGGGTATGAACACTGAAGCTTTCTTT

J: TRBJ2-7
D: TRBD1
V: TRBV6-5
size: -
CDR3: CASTTGDSSYEQYF
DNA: TGTGCCAGCACTACAGGGGATTCCTCCTACGAGCAGTACTTC

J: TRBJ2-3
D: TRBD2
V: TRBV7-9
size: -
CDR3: CASSPRTSMADTQYF
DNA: TGTGCCAGCAGCCCCAGGACTAGCATGGCAGATACGCAGTATTTT

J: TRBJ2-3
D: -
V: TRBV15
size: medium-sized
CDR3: CATSREWGGTDTQYF
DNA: TGTGCCACCAGCAGAGAGTGGGGGGGCACAGATACGCAGTATTTT

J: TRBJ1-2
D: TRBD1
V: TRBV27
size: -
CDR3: CASTNRPQGAYNGYTF
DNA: TGTGCCAGCACCAACAGACCGCAGGGGGCCTACAATGGCTACACCTTC

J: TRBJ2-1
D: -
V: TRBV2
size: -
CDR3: CASSEDRDNEQFF
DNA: TGTGCCAGCAGTGAAGATCGAGACAATGAGCAGTTCTTC

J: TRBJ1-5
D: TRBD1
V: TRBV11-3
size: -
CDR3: CASSLWDRRLNQPQHF
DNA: TGTGCCAGCAGCCTCTGGGACAGGCGCCTAAATCAGCCCCAGCATTTT

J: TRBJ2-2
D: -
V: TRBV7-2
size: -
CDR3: CASSLIIATGELFF
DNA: TGTGCCAGCAGCTTAATCATCGCAACCGGGGAGCTGTTTTTT

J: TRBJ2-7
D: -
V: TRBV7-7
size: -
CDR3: CASSFGSSGRYEQYF
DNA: TGTGCTAGCAGCTTCGGGTCCTCAGGGAGGTACGAGCAGTACTTC

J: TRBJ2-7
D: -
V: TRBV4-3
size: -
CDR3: CASSLGLESGFDEQYF
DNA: TGCGCCAGCAGCCTGGGTCTGGAGTCCGGGTTCGACGAGCAGTACTTC

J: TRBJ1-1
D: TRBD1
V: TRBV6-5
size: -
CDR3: CASRPQDRANTEAFF
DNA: TGTGCCAGCAGACCCCAGGACAGGGCGAACACTGAAGCTTTCTTT

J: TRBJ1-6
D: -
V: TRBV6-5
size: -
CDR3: CASRGEDNSPLHF
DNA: TGTGCCAGCAGAGGTGAGGATAATTCACCCCTCCACTTT

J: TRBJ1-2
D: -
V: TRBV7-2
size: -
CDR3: CASSLREGSGNGYTF
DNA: TGTGCCAGCAGCCTTAGGGAGGGATCAGGCAATGGCTACACCTTC

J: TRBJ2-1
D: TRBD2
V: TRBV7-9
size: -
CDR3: CAVRGLAGVINNEQFF
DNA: TGTGCCGTACGTGGACTAGCGGGAGTTATAAACAATGAGCAGTTCTTC

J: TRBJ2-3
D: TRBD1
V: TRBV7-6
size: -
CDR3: CASSPLGQRTDTQYF
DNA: TGTGCCAGCAGCCCCCTGGGACAGAGAACAGATACGCAGTATTTT

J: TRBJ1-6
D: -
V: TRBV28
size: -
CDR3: CASSPTGRGSPLHF
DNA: TGTGCCAGCAGCCCAACAGGGCGGGGGTCACCCCTCCACTTT

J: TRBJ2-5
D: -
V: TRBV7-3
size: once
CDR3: CASSLGPKRETQYF
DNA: TGTGCCAGCAGCCTCGGGCCAAAAAGGGAGACCCAGTACTTC

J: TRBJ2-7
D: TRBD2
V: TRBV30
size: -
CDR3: CAWAGGVSYEQYF
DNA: TGTGCCTGGGCGGGGGGGGTATCATACGAGCAGTACTTC

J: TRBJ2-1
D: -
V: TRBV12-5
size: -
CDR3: CASGLTLAGPNEQFF
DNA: TGTGCTAGTGGTTTGACCCTAGCAGGGCCCAATGAGCAGTTCTTC

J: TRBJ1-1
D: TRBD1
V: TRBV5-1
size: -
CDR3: CASRITGGTEAFF
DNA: TGCGCCAGCAGAATTACAGGGGGCACTGAAGCTTTCTTT

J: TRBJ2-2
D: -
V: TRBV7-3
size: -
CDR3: CASSLKATRFTGELFF
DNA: TGTGCCAGCAGCTTAAAGGCGACTAGGTTCACCGGGGAGCTGTTTTTT

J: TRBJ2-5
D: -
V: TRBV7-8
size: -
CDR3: CASSLFWTQYF
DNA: TGTGCCAGCAGCTTATTTTGGACCCAGTACTTC

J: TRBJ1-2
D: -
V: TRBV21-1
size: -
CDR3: CASSIWGPDNTF
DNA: TGTGCCAGCAGCATTTGGGGCCCCGATAACACCTTC

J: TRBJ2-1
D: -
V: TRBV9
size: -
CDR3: CASSVERITYNEQFF
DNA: TGTGCCAGCAGCGTAGAGCGGATAACCTACAATGAGCAGTTCTTC

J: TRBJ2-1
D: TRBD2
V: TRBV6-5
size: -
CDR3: CASRGVAGRYNEQFF
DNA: TGTGCCAGCAGAGGGGTAGCGGGCCGATACAATGAGCAGTTCTTC

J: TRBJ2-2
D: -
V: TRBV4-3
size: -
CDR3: CASSQDLIAGELFF
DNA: TGCGCCAGCAGCCAAGATCTGATCGCCGGGGAGCTGTTTTTT

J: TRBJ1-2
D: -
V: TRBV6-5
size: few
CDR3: CASSTLGGFDGYTF
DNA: TGTGCCAGCAGTACCCTGGGGGGTTTCGATGGCTACACCTTC

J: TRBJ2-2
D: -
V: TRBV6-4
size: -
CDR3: CASMRGRDTGELFF
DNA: TGTGCCAGCATGCGGGGCCGCGATACCGGGGAGCTGTTTTTT

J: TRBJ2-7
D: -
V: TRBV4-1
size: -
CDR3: CASSQEGNSLREQYF
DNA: TGCGCCAGCAGCCAAGAGGGGAACAGCCTGAGGGAGCAGTACTTC

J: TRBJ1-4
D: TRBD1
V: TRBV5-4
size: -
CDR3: CASSSLGTGDEKLFF
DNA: TGTGCCAGCAGCTCCCTCGGGACAGGGGATGAAAAACTGTTTTTT

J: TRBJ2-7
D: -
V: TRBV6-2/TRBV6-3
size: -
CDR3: CASSRAGTDYEQYF
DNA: TGTGCCAGCAGCCGCGCCGGGACCGACTACGAGCAGTACTTC

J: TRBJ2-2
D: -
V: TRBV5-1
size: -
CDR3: CASSSGAGEVNTGELFF
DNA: TGCGCCAGCAGCTCAGGAGCCGGGGAGGTGAACACCGGGGAGCTGTTTTTT

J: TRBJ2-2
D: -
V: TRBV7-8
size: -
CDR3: CASSLERRELAGELFF
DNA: TGTGCCAGCAGCTTAGAGAGGAGGGAGTTAGCCGGGGAGCTGTTTTTT